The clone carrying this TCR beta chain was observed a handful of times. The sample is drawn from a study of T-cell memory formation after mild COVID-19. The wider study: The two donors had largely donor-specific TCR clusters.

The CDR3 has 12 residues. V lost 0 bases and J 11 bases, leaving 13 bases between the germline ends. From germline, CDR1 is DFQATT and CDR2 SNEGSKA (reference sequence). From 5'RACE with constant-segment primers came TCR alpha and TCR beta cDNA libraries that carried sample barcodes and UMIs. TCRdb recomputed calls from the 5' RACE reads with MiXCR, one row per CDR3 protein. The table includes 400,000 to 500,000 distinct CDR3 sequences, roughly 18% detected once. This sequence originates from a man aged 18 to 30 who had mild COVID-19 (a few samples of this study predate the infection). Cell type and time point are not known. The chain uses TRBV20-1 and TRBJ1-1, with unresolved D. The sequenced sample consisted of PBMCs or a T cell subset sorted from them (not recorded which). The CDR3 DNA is TGCAGTGCTAGAGATTCGGGAAGGTTGGCTTTCTTT. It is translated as CSARDSGRLAFF.